The TCR beta chain described here comes from a study of shared clonotypes between healthy human individuals. With 4 bases clipped from V and 5 bases from J, the junction kept 4 bases outside the gene matches. This CDR3 has 15 amino acids. Germline V CDR1 and CDR2: SGHRS, YFSETQ. The method was immunoSEQ multiplex PCR; TCRdb's version includes in-frame clones alone and lacks a portion of them. There are roughly 500,000 clones in the sample; over 65% occur only once, and 10% to 15% lies in the top ten. For this clone: This CDR3 is also generated by other DNA sequences in the sample.

The receptor's source is a woman aged 35 to 49 in good health. Some clones in this sample may be carry-over from other donors' samples. Sequences were obtained from PBMCs. V gene TRBV5-1 combines with J gene TRBJ1-5, with 12 bases identical to TRBD1. The CDR3 sequence is CASSTGTGGYQPQHF. The CDR3 bases are TGCGCCAGCAGCACCGGGACAGGGGGCTATCAGCCCCAGCATTTT.